This TCR beta chain was observed in a study of cytomegalovirus exposure and HLA in healthy donors. The primer mix had 60 Vbeta and 13 Jbeta primers. Clones were read by immunoSEQ multiplex PCR, and TCRdb kept only the in-frame ones, dropping some. The data contain 140,000 or so clones, 55% to 85% of them singletons. CDR1 is LNHNV and CDR2 is YYDKDF in the germline V gene (reference sequence). Trimming stripped 7 bases from V and 1 base from J, with 20 bases between. The CDR3 is 17 amino acids. The material sequenced was PBMCs. This sequence originates from a man aged 35 to 55 in good health and CMV-seronegative. The rearrangement joins TRBV15 to TRBJ1-5, with a weak D call TRBD1 (6 bases). CDR3 nucleotides: TGTGCCACCACCCCCCGGCCCCCGGGACAAAGCAATCAGCCCCAGCATTTT. Translation gives CATTPRPPGQSNQPQHF.